This T cell receptor beta chain was identified in a study of molecular identifiers for immune sequencing clone quantification. CDR1 is MDHEN and CDR2 is SYDVKM in the germline V gene. The length of the CDR3 is 14 residues. V lost 3 bases and J lost 4, with 10 bases in between. Naive CD8 T cells, phenotype CD8+CD4-CCR7+CD45RA+, were sorted. This clonotype was seen more than once but under ten times. Its antigen is still unknown. Previously reported methods and listed TCR primers produced the bulk TCR libraries. TCRdb fed the PCR reads into MiXCR, producing one record per CDR3 protein. The sample yields about 510,000 distinct CDR3 sequences, under 30% seen once. The study's findings and limits: In naive cells, under 1% of molecules belonged to clones above 20 RNA copies, against over 97% in effector cells. Even with some 1 million naive cells present, spiked Jurkat TCR RNA from one cell was reportedly detectable.

The source is a human donor in good health. Some libraries in this study had Jurkat cell RNA spiked in. The sample was naive CD8+ T cells from blood, with Jurkat cell RNA spiked in. Subset: FACS-sorted CD8+CD4-CCR7+CD45RA+ naive T cells. This chain links TRBV28 with TRBJ1-5; tentative D call: TRBD1 (6 bases). CDR3 loop: CASSLRGQNQPQHF. The CDR3 DNA reads as TGTGCCAGCAGTTTGCGGGGGCAGAATCAGCCCCAGCATTTT. Based on the CDR3 plus reference TRBV28 and TRBJ1-5, the full variable domain is DVKVTQSSRYLVKRTGEKVFLECVQDMDHENMFWYRQDPGLGLRLIYFSYDVKMKEKGDIPEGYSVSREKKERFSLILESASTNQTSMYLCASSLRGQNQPQHFGDGTRLSIL.